These 17 T cell receptor beta chains were all obtained from the same sample, sequenced in a study of human T cells and chemical hapten exposure. A single record per CDR3 protein comes from TCRdb applying MiXCR to the RACE reads. The sample lists tens of thousands of distinct CDR3 sequences, around a tenth seen once, with 1.6% in the top ten. Time point defined: patch test 2, 6 weeks after DPC sensitization. The treatment denotes: therapeutic diphenylcyclopropenone sensitization with weekly scalp DPC. This specimen consisted of whole blood, obtained in connection with sensitization to the hapten diphenylcyclopropenone (DPC). The origin of the receptors is a man between 18 and 35 years old with alopecia areata. Some clones in this sample may be carry-over from other donors' samples.

In its sample, this clonotype was seen a few times. J is TRBJ2-5 and V is TRBV7-6, with D perhaps matching TRBD2 (6 bases). V lost 5 bases and J lost 4, with 14 bases in between. Germline V lookup: CDR1 SGHVS, CDR2 FNYEAQ. The CDR3 is 14 residues long. In DNA form, the CDR3 reads TGTGCCAGCAGCAACGAAGTGGGGGGAGAGACCCAGTACTTC. This sequence encodes CASSNEVGGETQYF.

The chain carries TRBV18 and TRBJ2-1; D gene uncertain. The CDR3 covers 14 residues. Trimming removed 2 bases at V and 7 bases at J, with 12 bases between. Germline lookup yields CDR1 KGHSH and CDR2 LQKENI. The CDR3 DNA reads TGTGCCAGCTCACCAGCCCCCAGTACAAATGAGCAGTTCTTC. It specifies CASSPAPSTNEQFF.

This clonotype came up many times. Written as DNA, the CDR3 is TGTGCCAGCAGCTTATACTCGTTGAGGGACACCGGGGAGCTGTTTTTT. Protein: CASSLYSLRDTGELFF. The V gene is TRBV7-9, the J gene TRBJ2-2; a possible D gene is TRBD2 (5 bases). V gave up 2 bases and J gave up 3 bases, with 13 bases separating them. The germline gives CDR1 SEHNR, CDR2 FQNEAQ (reference sequence). This CDR3 spans 16 amino acids. Looking up the rest from reference TRBV7-9 and TRBJ2-2 gives the full variable domain: DTGVSQNPRHKITKRGQNVTFRCDPISEHNRLYWYRQTLGQGPEFLTYFQNEAQLEKSRLLSDRFSAERPKGSFSTLEIQRTEQGDSAMYLCASSLYSLRDTGELFFGEGSRLTVL.

This clonotype has a handful of counts. The chain is built from TRBV11-2 and TRBJ1-5; the D is unclear. Germline V gene sequence: CDR1 SGHAT, CDR2 FQNNGV. The CDR3 length is 13 residues. The V and J ends lost 4 bases and 4 bases respectively, with 8 bases between them. CDR3 region: CASSYLGNQPQHF. The CDR3 region has the DNA TGTGCCAGCAGCTATTTGGGAAATCAGCCCCAGCATTTT. Together with reference TRBV11-2 and TRBJ1-5, the CDR3 gives the full variable domain: EAGVAQSPRYKIIEKRQSVAFWCNPISGHATLYWYQQILGQGPKLLIQFQNNGVVDDSQLPKDRFSAERLKGVDSTLKIQPAKLEDSAVYLCASSYLGNQPQHFGDGTRLSIL.

J is TRBJ1-2 and V is TRBV5-1; D gene unclear. The CDR3 contains 16 residues. Germline V gene sequence: CDR1 SGHRS, CDR2 YFSETQ. V lost 4 bases and J 0 bases, leaving 16 bases between the germline ends. CDR3 loop: CASSTTGQRANYGYTF. The DNA of the CDR3 is TGCGCCAGCAGCACGACCGGGCAGAGAGCTAACTATGGCTACACCTTC.

This clonotype came up a few times. CDR3 in DNA: TGTGCCAGCAGCGTTAGGGCAGATACGCAGTATTTT. Its protein is CASSVRADTQYF. This chain connects TRBV9 to TRBJ2-3; D is unresolved. This CDR3 has 12 residues. V gave up 2 bases and J gave up 4 bases, with 5 bases separating them. Germline CDR1 and CDR2: SGDLS and YYNGEE.

The chain carries TRBV9 and TRBJ2-1; weak D call: TRBD2 (6 bases). The CDR3 extends over 16 amino acids. The germline CDR1 and CDR2 sequences are SGDLS and YYNGEE. V lost 5 bases, J lost 6 bases, and 21 bases lay in between. CDR3 coding DNA: TGTGCCAGCAGTTCGTCGGGAGCCCCCCCACGCAATGAGCAGTTCTTC. Encoded protein: CASSSSGAPPRNEQFF.

Points on this clonotype: With a much larger clone just one base away, this may be a read error. The chain carries TRBV7-9 and TRBJ2-5; TRBD1 or TRBD2 may be the D gene (6 bases each). Germline CDR1 reads SEHNR; CDR2 reads FQNEAQ (reference sequence). The V gene lost 2 bases and the J gene lost 1 base, with 17 bases spanning the gap. The CDR3 contains 17 residues. This CDR3 reads CASSLRFNGGPQETQYF. DNA for the CDR3: TGTGCCAGCAGCTTAAGGTTTAACGGGGGCCCCCAAGAGACCCAGTACTTC. The full variable domain, its missing parts supplied by reference TRBV7-9 and TRBJ2-5, is DTGVSQNPRHKITKRGQNVTFRCDPISEHNRLYWYRQTLGQGPEFLTYFQNEAQLEKSRLLSDRFSAERPKGSFSTLEIQRTEQGDSAMYLCASSLRFNGGPQETQYFGPGTRLLVL.

This clonotype was recorded at least ten times. Here the CDR3 DNA reads TGTGCCATCACCAGAGGGGTTCTTAGGACAGCTAGGACTGAAGCTTTCTTT. Protein product: CAITRGVLRTARTEAFF. The chain joins TRBV10-3 to TRBJ1-1, with D perhaps matching TRBD1 (6 bases). The CDR3 is 17 amino acids. The germline CDR1 and CDR2 sequences are ENHRY and SYGVKD. V lost 7 bases and J lost 5, with 26 bases in between.

This clonotype showed up just a few times. J is TRBJ1-1 and V is TRBV18; tentatively, D is TRBD1 (6 bases). Germline V gives CDR1 KGHSH, CDR2 LQKENI. Trimming removed 3 bases at V and 0 bases at J, with 8 bases between. This CDR3 spans 14 amino acids. CDR3 protein: CASSPGALNTEAFF. The CDR3, as DNA: TGTGCCAGCTCACCGGGGGCTCTGAACACTGAAGCTTTCTTT. Drawing the rest from reference TRBV18 and TRBJ1-1, the complete variable domain is NAGVMQNPRHLVRRRGQEARLRCSPMKGHSHVYWYRQLPEEGLKFMVYLQKENIIDESGMPKERFSAEFPKEGPSILRIQQVVRGDSAAYFCASSPGALNTEAFFGQGTRLTVV.

For this clonotype: One end of the junction does not line up with germline, which may come from a read error. The genes are TRBV27 and TRBJ2-1; D is ambiguous. This CDR3 spans 16 amino acids. CDR1 MNHEY and CDR2 SMNVEV come from the germline V gene (reference sequence). Here the CDR3 reads CTSSLLGISSYNEQFF. The CDR3 bases are TGTACCAGCAGTTTGCTAGGGATAAGCTCCTACAATGAGCAGTTCTTC.

This chain uses TRBV6-2 or TRBV6-3 with TRBJ2-1; the D gene is possibly TRBD1 (6 bases). Germline V CDR1 and CDR2: MNHEY, SVGEGT. V lost 4 bases and J 5 bases, leaving 15 bases between the germline ends. The CDR3 totals 15 residues. The CDR3 is CASSLNRASDNEQFF. For the CDR3, the DNA is TGTGCCAGCAGTTTGAACAGGGCCTCGGACAATGAGCAGTTCTTC.

This clonotype was detected many times. The J gene is TRBJ2-7, the V gene TRBV24-1; unclear D gene. Germline values: CDR1 KGHDR, CDR2 SFDVKD. CDR3 length: 12 amino acids. V lost 4 bases and J 6 bases, leaving 9 bases between the germline ends. The CDR3 loop reads CATSDPNSEQYF. Here the CDR3 DNA reads TGTGCCACCAGTGACCCGAATTCCGAGCAGTACTTC.

This clonotype was seen a handful of times. The chain uses TRBV12-3 or TRBV12-4 and TRBJ2-3; 7 bases agree with TRBD2. V lost 6 bases and J lost 8; bases outside the gene matches: 2. CDR3 length: 11 amino acids. The CDR3: CASRKRGTQYF. In DNA, the CDR3 is TGTGCCAGCAGAAAGCGGGGTACGCAGTATTTT.

This clonotype showed up just a few times. The rearrangement joins TRBV7-9 to TRBJ1-2; 8 bases map to TRBD1. Germline lookup yields CDR1 SEHNR and CDR2 FQNEAQ (reference sequence). V gave up 6 bases and J gave up 3 bases; unmatched junction bases: 9. This CDR3 has 15 amino acids. The CDR3 spells CASRRGQGVHYGYTF. In DNA, the CDR3 is TGTGCCAGCAGACGCGGACAGGGCGTACACTATGGCTACACCTTC.

This clonotype was seen a handful of times. The J gene is TRBJ2-1, the V gene TRBV20-1; D not resolved. Per germline, CDR1 DFQATT and CDR2 SNEGSKA (reference sequence). V lost 6 bases and J 3 bases, leaving 15 bases between the germline ends. There are 14 residues in the CDR3. The CDR3 coding sequence is TGCAGTGCCGATACCGAAGGAATCTACAATGAGCAGTTCTTC. Amino acid sequence: CSADTEGIYNEQFF.

This clonotype appeared many times. The chain joins TRBV6-2 or TRBV6-3 to TRBJ1-1; D is unresolved. Germline CDR1 is MNHEY and CDR2 is SVGEGT. CDR3 length: 13 residues. V was pared by 6 bases and J by 9 bases, with 17 bases between. The CDR3 loop reads CASSRSGPAQAFF. CDR3 coding DNA: TGTGCCAGCAGCAGGTCCGGTCCCGCCCAAGCTTTCTTT.